What follows is one T cell receptor (beta chain) and its context. The target antigen is unknown. PCR employed 60 Vbeta and 13 Jbeta primers. TCRdb's table, derived via immunoSEQ multiplex PCR, lists solely in-frame clones and lacks some. The table lists roughly 120,000 clones, approximately 74% of them singletons. The data originate from a study of cytomegalovirus exposure and HLA in healthy donors. Study summary: From donors who were HLA-typed, an early data release held approximately 84 million unique TCRs. Study results and caveats: Later analysis identified a missense DCLRE1C variant that was linked to TCR beta V- and J-gene trimming. Most TCRs appeared rarely, but some public TCRs recurred in many donors.

Germline V gives CDR1 MGHDK, CDR2 SYGVNS. This CDR3 region has 13 residues. V lost 3 bases, J lost 11 bases, and 13 bases lay in between. Sequenced input: PBMCs. The chain employs TRBV25-1 and TRBJ1-4, with D perhaps matching TRBD1 (5 bases). This clonotype was obtained from a woman aged 45-60 years in good health and CMV-seropositive. The CDR3 loop reads CASSDGSGGKLFF. Here the CDR3 DNA reads TGTGCCAGCAGTGACGGATCGGGGGGGAAACTGTTTTTT. Using reference TRBV25-1 and TRBJ1-4 for the parts outside the CDR3, the full variable domain is EADIYQTPRYLVIGTGKKITLECSQTMGHDKMYWYQQDPGMELHLIHYSYGVNSTEKGDLSSESTVSRIRTEHFPLTLESARPSHTSQYLCASSDGSGGKLFFGSGTQLSVL.